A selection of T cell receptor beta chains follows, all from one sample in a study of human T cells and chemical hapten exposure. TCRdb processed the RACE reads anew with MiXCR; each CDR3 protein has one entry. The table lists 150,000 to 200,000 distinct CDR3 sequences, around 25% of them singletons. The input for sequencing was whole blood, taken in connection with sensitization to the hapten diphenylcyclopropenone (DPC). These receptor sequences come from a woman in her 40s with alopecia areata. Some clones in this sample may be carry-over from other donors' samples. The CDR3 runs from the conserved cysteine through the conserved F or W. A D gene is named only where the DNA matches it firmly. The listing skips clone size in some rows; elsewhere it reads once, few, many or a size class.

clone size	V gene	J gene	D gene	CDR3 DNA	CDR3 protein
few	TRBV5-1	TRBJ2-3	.	TGCGCCAGCAGCTTGGCCGTGAGCAGTAACACAGATACGCAGTATTTT	CASSLAVSSNTDTQYF
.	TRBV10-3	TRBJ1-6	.	TGTGCCAACGCACGGGACCGATATAATTCACCCCTCCACTTT	CANARDRYNSPLHF
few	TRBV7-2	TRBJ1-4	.	TGTGCCAGCAGCTTAGCGGGGACAACTAATGAAAAACTGTTTTTT	CASSLAGTTNEKLFF
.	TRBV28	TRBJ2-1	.	TGTGCCAGCAGTCCCCGGGGCCTGACCAATGAGCAGTTCTTC	CASSPRGLTNEQFF
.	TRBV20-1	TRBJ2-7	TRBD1	TGCAGTGCTAGTTGGGGGGACAGGGGCCCCTCCTACGAGCAGTACTTC	CSASWGDRGPSYEQYF
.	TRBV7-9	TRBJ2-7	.	TGTGCCAGCAGCTCACAACCCCAGGCCTACGAGCAGTACTTC	CASSSQPQAYEQYF
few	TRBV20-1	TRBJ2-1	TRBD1	TGCAGTGCTAGAGTGCCGACAGGGGTAAAGTTCTTC	CSARVPTGVKFF
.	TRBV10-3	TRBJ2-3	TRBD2	TGTGCCATCACCGGGGGGTCCTTAGATACGCAGTATTTT	CAITGGSLDTQYF
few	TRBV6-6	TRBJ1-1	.	TGTGCCAGCAGTCTTCCGGGTATGAACACTGAAGCTTTCTTT	CASSLPGMNTEAFF
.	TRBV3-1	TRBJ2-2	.	TGTGCCAGCAGCCTCCTAGCGGGGGAGCTGTTTTTT	CASSLLAGELFF